This TCR beta chain is drawn from a study of blood T cell repertoires in COVID-19. Study details: Sites across the United States, Italy and Spain contributed samples from acute and convalescent COVID-19.

Unmatched junction bases numbered 9, after V lost 3 bases and J lost 5 bases. Per germline, CDR1 SGHDN and CDR2 FVKESK. The CDR3 contains 15 residues. Sequencing was performed with immunoSEQ multiplex PCR; in TCRdb, only in-frame clones are kept and a portion is missing. The sample contains under 200,000 clones, roughly four fifths of which appear only once. The V and J genes are TRBV14 and TRBJ2-5, with 7 bases lining up with TRBD1. The receptor was isolated from a woman aged 80 or over with acute or convalescent COVID-19. Sequencing used peripheral blood. CDR3 sequence (DNA): TGTGCCAGCAGCCACGCCAACAGGGGATCGGAGACCCAGTACTTC. It specifies CASSHANRGSETQYF.